The 2 T cell receptor beta chains in this list originate from one sample, sequenced in a study of T cell repertoires in cytomegalovirus infection. TCRdb re-called the reads through MiXCR, storing one row per CDR3 protein. The sample lists approximately 150,000 distinct CDR3 sequences, 17% occurring once. Sequencing was carried out using CD8+ T cells from PBMCs. These receptors came from a human donor in good health (CMV status not recorded). Some clones in this sample may be carry-over from other donors' samples.

This clonotype was picked up many times. A junction end diverges from the germline sequence, so it may reflect a read error. This chain links TRBV9 with TRBJ1-1, with D unresolved. The CDR3 loop spans 15 amino acids. Per germline, CDR1 SGDLS and CDR2 YYNGEE. CDR3 amino acids: CASSVDPDMNTEAFF. CDR3 sequence (DNA): TGTGCCAGCAGCGTAGACCCAGATATGAACACTGAGGCTTTCTTT.

This chain uses TRBV7-3 with TRBJ2-1; 10 positions agree with TRBD2. The V segment lost 5 bases and the J segment 7 bases; nucleotides outside the gene matches: 8. CDR3 length equals 15 residues. Germline V CDR1 and CDR2: SGHTA, FQGTGA. CDR3: CASSPSGGVENEQFF. The CDR3 DNA reads TGTGCCAGCAGCCCTAGCGGGGGTGTCGAGAATGAGCAGTTCTTC. Supplemented by reference TRBV7-3 and TRBJ2-1, the full variable domain reads GAGVSQTPSNKVTEKGKYVELRCDPISGHTALYWYRQSLGQGPEFLIYFQGTGAADDSGLPNDRFFAVRPEGSVSTLKIQRTERGDSAVYLCASSPSGGVENEQFFGPGTRLTVL.